These 22 T cell receptor beta chains originate from one sample sequenced in a study of blood T cell repertoires in COVID-19. Assay: immunoSEQ multiplex PCR; the TCRdb copy retains only in-frame clones and omits some. The sample consists of about 180,000 clones, 70% to 90% of them appearing once. Material: peripheral blood. These receptors were taken from a man between 60 and 75 years old with acute or convalescent COVID-19.

The J gene is TRBJ2-1, the V gene TRBV6-6; 9 bases are shared with TRBD2. Looked up from germline, CDR1 is MNHNY and CDR2 is SVGAGI (reference sequence). The length of the CDR3 is 16 residues. V was clipped by 6 bases and J by 7 bases; unmatched bases: 13. The chain's CDR3 is CASRNFPGLAGNEQFF. The CDR3 nucleotides read TGTGCCAGCAGGAATTTTCCGGGACTAGCTGGGAATGAGCAGTTCTTC.

This chain uses TRBV3-1 (or the pseudogene TRBV3-2) with TRBJ2-7; 7 nucleotides agree with TRBD2. V lost 3 bases and J lost 7; bases outside the gene matches: 3. This CDR3 region has 12 residues. CDR1 is LGHDT and CDR2 is YNNKEL in the germline V gene (reference sequence). This CDR3 reads CASSQTSYEQYF. The DNA of the CDR3 is TGTGCCAGCAGCCAGACTAGCTATGAGCAGTACTTC.

The chain uses TRBV28 and TRBJ1-6; D is perhaps TRBD1 (5 bases). The CDR3 length is 15 residues. V was clipped by 3 bases and J by 9 bases, with 15 bases between them. CDR1 is MDHEN, CDR2 SYDVKM, per germline. CDR3 DNA sequence: TGTGCCAGCAGTTTCCTGGACACCACCGGTTCACCCCTCCACTTT. It is translated as CASSFLDTTGSPLHF.

This clone was observed once. This chain links TRBV3-1 (or the pseudogene TRBV3-2) with TRBJ2-7; 11 positions match TRBD2. The CDR3 runs to 14 residues. J gave up 6 bases and V 3 bases, and 4 bases lay outside the gene matches. From germline, CDR1 is LGHDT and CDR2 YNNKEL (reference sequence). CDR3 coding DNA: TGTGCCAGCAGCCATACTAGCGGGAGCCGCGAGCAGTACTTC. Translated: CASSHTSGSREQYF.

The CDR3 protein is CASSPIAGAGKNIQYF. Written as DNA, the CDR3 is TGTGCCAGCAGTCCTATAGCGGGAGCTGGCAAAAACATTCAGTACTTC. The genes are TRBV27 and TRBJ2-4, with TRBD2 matching over 9 bases. Germline lookup yields CDR1 MNHEY and CDR2 SMNVEV (reference sequence). The CDR3 has 16 residues. With V trimmed by 5 bases and J by 3 bases, 8 bases remained unmatched.

The V call is TRBV28, the J call TRBJ1-5; D gene ambiguous. Trimming stripped 1 base from V and 3 bases from J, with 7 bases between. CDR1 and CDR2 from the germline V gene are MDHEN and SYDVKM. This CDR3 has 14 amino acids. DNA for the CDR3: TGTGCCAGCAGTTTATTTGGCCTCAATCAGCCCCAGCATTTT. Amino acid sequence: CASSLFGLNQPQHF. Full variable domain (missing parts from reference TRBV28 and TRBJ1-5): DVKVTQSSRYLVKRTGEKVFLECVQDMDHENMFWYRQDPGLGLRLIYFSYDVKMKEKGDIPEGYSVSREKKERFSLILESASTNQTSMYLCASSLFGLNQPQHFGDGTRLSIL.

This clone was counted a few times. The J gene is TRBJ2-2, the V gene TRBV19; unclear D gene. CDR3 length: 13 amino acids. Trimming took 3 bases from V and 6 from J, leaving 8 bases between them. Germline CDR1 and CDR2: LNHDA and SQIVND (reference sequence). The CDR3 reads CASSIIVSGELFF. The DNA for the CDR3 is TGTGCCAGTAGTATTATCGTATCCGGGGAGCTGTTTTTT.

The rearrangement links TRBV7-8 to TRBJ1-2; D not certain. The V gene's germline CDR1 is SGHVS and CDR2 FQNEAQ. CDR3 length: 13 amino acids. V lost 2 bases to trimming and J lost 6 bases, with 10 bases between them. CDR3 sequence: CASSLTTADGYTF. CDR3 nucleotides: TGTGCCAGCAGCTTAACCACAGCTGATGGCTACACCTTC.

The chain joins TRBV6-6 to TRBJ2-7; 10 bases are a match to TRBD2. Germline CDR1 reads MNHNY; CDR2 reads SVGAGI (reference sequence). This CDR3 has 14 amino acids. V lost 5 bases and J lost 6; bases outside the gene matches: 7. CDR3 sequence: CASSRLAGEGEQYF. Here the CDR3 DNA reads TGTGCCAGCAGTCGGCTAGCGGGAGAGGGCGAGCAGTACTTC.

The chain is built from TRBV6-5 and TRBJ2-7; TRBD1 aligns across 8 bases. The CDR3 runs to 14 residues. V was pared by 2 bases and J by 6 bases, with 6 bases of the junction left unmatched. Per germline, CDR1 MNHEY and CDR2 SVGAGI. CDR3 nucleotide sequence: TGTGCCAGCAGTTACGTGACAGGGGCTGGCGAGCAGTACTTC. Its translation is CASSYVTGAGEQYF.

This clone came up once. V gene TRBV2 combines with J gene TRBJ2-7; 9 bases map to TRBD2. V shed 4 bases, J shed 3 bases, and the junction held 7 bases outside the gene matches. Per germline, CDR1 SNHLY and CDR2 FYNNEI. The CDR3 runs 15 residues. The CDR3 DNA sequence: TGTGCCAGCAGTGCTCCGGCTAGCGGGATCTACGAGCAGTACTTC. Its protein product is CASSAPASGIYEQYF.

The CDR3 sequence is CASSLGGSGSTGANVLTF. For the CDR3, the DNA is TGCGCCAGCAGCTTGGGAGGTAGCGGGAGTACTGGGGCCAACGTCCTGACTTTC. The rearrangement links TRBV5-1 to TRBJ2-6, with 9 bases fitting TRBD2. The CDR3 covers 18 residues. The V gene's germline CDR1 is SGHRS and CDR2 YFSETQ. The trim removed 0 bases at V and 2 bases at J, leaving 6 bases unmatched.

A single count supports this clone. The chain couples TRBV6-5 to TRBJ1-1, with TRBD1 identical over 7 bases. This CDR3 spans 14 amino acids. With V trimmed by 6 bases and J by 6 bases, 10 bases remained unmatched. The V gene's germline CDR1 is MNHEY and CDR2 SVGAGI. CDR3 sequence reads: CASSDRDRVAEAFF. For the CDR3, the DNA is TGTGCCAGCAGCGATCGAGACAGGGTCGCTGAAGCTTTCTTT.

This clone is a singleton in its sample. The rearrangement joins TRBV6-2 or TRBV6-3 to TRBJ1-2; D uncertain. Germline V lookup: CDR1 MNHEY, CDR2 SVGEGT. Trimming stripped 4 bases from V and 5 bases from J, with 8 bases between. The CDR3 loop spans 12 amino acids. CDR3 sequence reads: CASSSPGYGYTF. The CDR3 DNA follows: TGTGCCAGCAGTTCGCCGGGGTATGGCTACACCTTC.

This clone has just a few counts. The chain recombines TRBV6-2 or TRBV6-3 with TRBJ2-1; TRBD2 might be the D (6 bases). Germline CDR1 MNHEY, CDR2 SVGEGT. Trimming took off 5 bases at V and 9 bases at J, with 17 bases between the two ends. The CDR3 consists of 14 residues. CDR3 sequence reads: CASSVWEEKSEQFF. CDR3 nucleotides: TGTGCCAGCAGTGTTTGGGAGGAGAAAAGTGAGCAGTTCTTC.

CDR3: CASSPLLATDGNEQFF. CDR3 DNA: TGCGCCAGCAGCCCACTTCTAGCGACCGACGGCAATGAGCAGTTCTTC. The chain uses TRBV5-1 and TRBJ2-1; D perhaps matches TRBD2 (6 bases). The CDR3 sequence is 16 residues long. Trimming left V 4 bases short and J 6 bases short, with 20 bases between. Germline CDR1 SGHRS, CDR2 YFSETQ. Combining the CDR3 with reference TRBV5-1 and TRBJ2-1 gives the whole variable domain KAGVTQTPRYLIKTRGQQVTLSCSPISGHRSVSWYQQTPGQGLQFLFEYFSETQRNKGNFPGRFSGRQFSNSRSEMNVSTLELGDSALYLCASSPLLATDGNEQFFGPGTRLTVL.

The chain links TRBV29-1 to TRBJ2-7, with D tentatively TRBD2 (6 bases). The CDR3 has 13 amino acids. Looked up from germline, CDR1 is SQVTM and CDR2 is ANQGSEA. The germline V and J ends were trimmed by 7 bases and 0 bases, with 13 bases remaining between them. The CDR3 DNA is TGCAGCGGGCGTAGCGGATCCTCCTACGAGCAGTACTTC. This translates into CSGRSGSSYEQYF.

The rearrangement joins TRBV4-2 to TRBJ2-5, with D maybe TRBD2 (5 bases). The V gene lost 4 bases and the J gene lost 1 base, with 13 bases spanning the gap. Germline V lookup: CDR1 LGHNA, CDR2 YNFKEQ. The CDR3 extends over 15 amino acids. CDR3 protein: CASSPSSGVQETQYF. CDR3 nucleotides: TGTGCCAGCAGCCCCTCGTCCGGGGTCCAAGAGACCCAGTACTTC.

This sequence joins TRBV27 and TRBJ2-3, with 10 positions matching TRBD1. This CDR3 is built from 15 residues. J gave up 3 bases and V 5 bases, and 5 bases lay outside the gene matches. Germline V lookup: CDR1 MNHEY, CDR2 SMNVEV (reference sequence). The CDR3 sequence is CASSPGQGKTDTQYF. CDR3 bases: TGTGCCAGCAGTCCGGGACAGGGGAAAACAGATACGCAGTATTTT.

There are many counts of this clone. The chain links TRBV5-4 to TRBJ2-2; D ambiguous. The CDR3 consists of 14 residues. Germline values: CDR1 SGHNT, CDR2 YYREEE (reference sequence). The V end lost 3 bases, the J end lost 4 bases, and 10 bases lay between the germline ends. The CDR3 loop is CASSYLGPTGELFF. The CDR3 DNA follows: TGTGCCAGCAGCTACCTGGGCCCCACCGGGGAGCTGTTTTTT.

V and J are TRBV4-1 and TRBJ1-1, with D possibly matching TRBD1 (6 bases). This CDR3 is built from 16 residues. Germline assignment: CDR1 MGHRA and CDR2 YSYEKL. V was pared by 1 base and J by 1 base, with 13 bases between. The CDR3 DNA is TGCGCCAGCAGCCAAGGAAAAGGGGGGGGGAACACTGAAGCTTTCTTT. This encodes CASSQGKGGGNTEAFF.

In this sample, this clone turned up a few times. The chain has TRBV2 and TRBJ1-5; D unclear. The length of the CDR3 is 13 residues. V was shortened by 6 bases and J by 2 bases, with 8 bases between the two germline ends. Germline assignment: CDR1 SNHLY and CDR2 FYNNEI. The CDR3 nucleotides are TGTGCCAGCAGGGGGAGGGGCAATCAGCCCCAGCATTTT. Protein product: CASRGRGNQPQHF.